This T cell receptor (beta chain) was sequenced for a study of blood T cell repertoires in COVID-19. Study-level information: Sources were T cells, B-cell-depleted T cells, or PBMCs; the material itself was cDNA or gDNA.

Original handling: How many nucleated cells were present was estimated from reference gene primer amplification. The data were produced by immunoSEQ multiplex PCR, yet TCRdb's version contains in-frame clones alone and is incomplete. V and J calls and clone size are as listed in that table; D and trimming were resolved from the DNA. The sample has hundreds of thousands of clones, just over 85% seen once. The CDR3 contains 15 residues. The J segment lost 5 bases and the V segment lost 4 bases, leaving 8 bases of the junction unmatched. The V gene's germline CDR1 is LGHNA and CDR2 YSLEER. Sequencing was performed on peripheral blood. The chain recombines TRBV4-3 with TRBJ2-3, with 8 bases matching TRBD1. The source is an elderly man with acute or convalescent COVID-19. The CDR3 DNA sequence: TGCGCCAGCAGCCTTTTCAGGGGGCTGGAAGATACGCAGTATTTT. Translation gives CASSLFRGLEDTQYF.